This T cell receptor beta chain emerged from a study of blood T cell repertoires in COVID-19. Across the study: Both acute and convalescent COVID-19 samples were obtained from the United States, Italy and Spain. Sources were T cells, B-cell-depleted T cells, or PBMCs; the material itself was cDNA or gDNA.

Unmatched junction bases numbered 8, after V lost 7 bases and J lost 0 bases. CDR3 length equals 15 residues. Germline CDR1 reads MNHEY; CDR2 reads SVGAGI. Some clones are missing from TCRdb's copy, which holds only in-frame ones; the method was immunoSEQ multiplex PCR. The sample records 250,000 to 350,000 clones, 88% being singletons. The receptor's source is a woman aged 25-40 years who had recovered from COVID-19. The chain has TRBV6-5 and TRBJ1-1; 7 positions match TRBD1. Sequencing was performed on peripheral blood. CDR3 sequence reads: CASTDRVPLNTEAFF. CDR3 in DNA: TGTGCCAGCACCGACAGGGTACCTTTGAACACTGAAGCTTTCTTT.